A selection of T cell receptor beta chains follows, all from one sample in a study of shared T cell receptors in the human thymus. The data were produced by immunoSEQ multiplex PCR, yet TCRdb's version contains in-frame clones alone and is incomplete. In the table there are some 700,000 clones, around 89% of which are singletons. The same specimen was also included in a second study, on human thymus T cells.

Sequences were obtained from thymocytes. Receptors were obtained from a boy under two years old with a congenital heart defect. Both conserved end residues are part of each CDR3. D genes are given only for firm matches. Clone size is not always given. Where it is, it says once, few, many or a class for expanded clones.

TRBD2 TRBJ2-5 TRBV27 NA TGTGCCAGCAGTCCCCCGGCGCGGGTAGCGGGAGCAGAGACCCAGTACTTC CASSPPARVAGAETQYF
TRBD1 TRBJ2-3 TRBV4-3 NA TGCGCCAGCAGCCCTGCGACAGGGACGGCAGATACGCAGTATTTT CASSPATGTADTQYF
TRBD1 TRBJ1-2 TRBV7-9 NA TGTGCCAGCAGTACGGGACAGGGGCAATCCTATGGCTACACCTTC CASSTGQGQSYGYTF
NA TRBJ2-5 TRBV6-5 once TGTGCCAGCAGAAGCGCGGGGCCCCAAGAGACCCAGTACTTC CASRSAGPQETQYF
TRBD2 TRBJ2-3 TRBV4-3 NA TGCGCCAGCAGCCCCCATGCGGGGAGCCTAGCGGTACCCACTAGCACAGATACGCAGTATTTT CASSPHAGSLAVPTSTDTQYF
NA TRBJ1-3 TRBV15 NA TGTGCCACCAGCGCGGGTGGTTCTTCTGGAAACACCATATATTTT CATSAGGSSGNTIYF
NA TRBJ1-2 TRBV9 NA TGTGCCAGCAGCGTAGGACAGGAGACAAACGTTCGACACTATGGCTACACCTTC CASSVGQETNVRHYGYTF
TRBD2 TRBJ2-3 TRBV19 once TGTGCCAGTAGTGCCGGGACTAGTTACACAGATACGCAGTATTTT CASSAGTSYTDTQYF
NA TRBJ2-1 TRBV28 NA TGTGCCACCCTAGCCCCCGGACAGAACAATGAGCAGTTCTTC CATLAPGQNNEQFF
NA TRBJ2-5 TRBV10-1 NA TGCGCCAGCAGTGAAGCCTATTTCGAGACCCAGTACTTC CASSEAYFETQYF
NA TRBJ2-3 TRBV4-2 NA TGTGCCAGCAGCCAAGAGGGTACAGAGCCAACAGATACGCAGTATTTT CASSQEGTEPTDTQYF
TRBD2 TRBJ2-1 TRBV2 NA TGTGCCAGCAGTACCTCTAGCGGGGTTTACAATGAGCAGTTCTTC CASSTSSGVYNEQFF
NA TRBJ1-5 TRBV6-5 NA TGTGCCAGCAGTTTAAACACCGCTCAGCCCCAGCATTTT CASSLNTAQPQHF
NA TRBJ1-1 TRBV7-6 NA TGTGCCAGCAGCTTAATCAACGAGGCGAACACTGAAGCTTTCTTT CASSLINEANTEAFF
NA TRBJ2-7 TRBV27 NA TGTGCCAGCAGTTTATCGGGCGAAACCTACGAGCAGTACTTC CASSLSGETYEQYF
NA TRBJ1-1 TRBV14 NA TGTGCCAGCAGCCCTACCGGCCAGGCCCAACCGAACACTGAAGCTTTCTTT CASSPTGQAQPNTEAFF
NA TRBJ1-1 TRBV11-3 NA TGTGCCAGCAGCCAAGGGAGGGCGAACACTGAAGCTTTCTTT CASSQGRANTEAFF